The rows below give T cell receptor beta chains drawn from one sample of a study of T cell responses to AZD1222 COVID-19 vaccine. Using immunoSEQ multiplex PCR, the repertoire was profiled, and TCRdb retains in-frame clones only, with some absent. The sample contains approximately 300,000 clones, 90% to 95% of which appear only once. Sequences were derived from peripheral blood, sampled 28 days after the second AZD1222 dose. These receptors were obtained from an adult who received the AZD1222 COVID-19 vaccine. CDR3s include the opening cysteine and the closing phenylalanine or tryptophan. The order of the fields is CDR3 protein, CDR3 DNA, J gene, D gene, V gene, clone size. D genes are given only for firm matches. Part of the rows lack a size; the others show once, few, many or a class for expanded clones.

CASSRGGGKTQYF TGTGCCAGCAGTCGGGGAGGGGGAAAGACCCAGTACTTC TRBJ2-5 - TRBV28 -
CASSLNMNTEAFF TGTGCCAGCAGCCTCAACATGAACACTGAAGCTTTCTTT TRBJ1-1 - TRBV5-6 -
CASSFGQTYEQYF TGTGCCAGCAGCTTTGGACAGACCTACGAGCAGTACTTC TRBJ2-7 - TRBV11-2 -
CASSLLWGDEQYF TGTGCCAGCAGCCTTTTGTGGGGGGACGAGCAGTACTTC TRBJ2-7 - TRBV7-2 -
CASTEGKGNSPLHF TGTGCCAGCACGGAGGGTAAAGGGAATTCACCCCTCCACTTT TRBJ1-6 - TRBV18 once
CASSSGDSYEQYF TGTGCCAGCAGCTCCGGAGATTCCTACGAGCAGTACTTC TRBJ2-7 - TRBV5-6 -
CASSTRQGPFYEQYF TGTGCCAGCAGCACCCGACAGGGACCCTTCTACGAGCAGTACTTC TRBJ2-7 TRBD1 TRBV13 -
CASSFPTGPLDEQYF TGTGCCAGCAGTTTCCCCACGGGGCCCCTCGACGAGCAGTACTTC TRBJ2-7 - TRBV28 -
CASSSRRDLLNSPLHF TGTGCCAGCAGCTCGCGACGTGACCTACTTAATTCACCCCTCCACTTT TRBJ1-6 - TRBV7-9 -
CASSLSQYRGSQPQHF TGTGCCAGCAGTTTATCTCAGTACAGGGGTAGTCAGCCCCAGCATTTT TRBJ1-5 TRBD1 TRBV28 -
CASRLGVGYEQYF TGTGCCAGCAGGTTGGGGGTTGGGTACGAGCAGTACTTC TRBJ2-7 - TRBV5-4 -
CASSVPLAREQYF TGTGCCAGCAGCGTCCCACTAGCTCGTGAGCAGTACTTC TRBJ2-7 - TRBV7-9 -
CASSSPLDDEQFF TGCGCCAGCAGCTCCCCCCTGGACGATGAGCAGTTCTTC TRBJ2-1 - TRBV5-1 -
CASSRDPGTGELFF TGTGCCAGCTCACGTGACCCCGGCACCGGGGAGCTGTTTTTT TRBJ2-2 - TRBV18 -
CASSESGKGNEQFF TGTGCCAGCAGTGAGTCCGGGAAGGGAAATGAGCAGTTCTTC TRBJ2-1 - TRBV25-1 -
CASSPSRGYNEQFF TGTGCCAGCAGCCCCTCGCGGGGGTACAATGAGCAGTTCTTC TRBJ2-1 TRBD2 TRBV7-9 once
CASATTGYEEQYF TGTGCCAGCGCCACGACCGGGTACGAGGAACAGTACTTC TRBJ2-7 - TRBV3-1/TRBV3-2 -
CASSYPQGQGYTF TGTGCCAGCAGTTACCCCCAGGGGCAAGGCTACACCTTC TRBJ1-2 - TRBV6-6 once
CATSDPTATRGKNNEQFF TGTGCCACCAGTGACCCCACAGCGACCCGGGGAAAAAACAATGAGCAGTTCTTC TRBJ2-1 - TRBV24-1 -
CASSQGLGEHTGELFF TGCGCCAGCAGCCAAGGGCTAGGTGAACACACCGGGGAGCTGTTTTTT TRBJ2-2 - TRBV4-3 -
CASSNSPNYGYTF TGTGCCAGCAGTAACAGCCCTAACTATGGCTACACCTTC TRBJ1-2 - TRBV2 -
CASKSGGDWWGYTF TGTGCCAGCAAATCCGGAGGGGATTGGTGGGGCTACACCTTC TRBJ1-2 - TRBV6-6 -
CASSFGGRGNTDTQYF TGTGCCAGCAGCTTCGGCGGGAGGGGGAACACAGATACGCAGTATTTT TRBJ2-3 TRBD2 TRBV5-4 -
CASSGLEKLFF TGTGCCAGCTCAGGGCTAGAAAAACTGTTTTTT TRBJ1-4 - TRBV3-1/TRBV3-2 once
CASSLGVSSGTGETQYF TGTGCCAGCAGCTTAGGAGTGTCTAGCGGGACTGGGGAGACCCAGTACTTC TRBJ2-5 TRBD2 TRBV7-2 -
CKRSYEQYF TGTAAACGATCCTACGAGCAGTACTTC TRBJ2-7 - TRBV30 -
CASSVNIREGNQPQHF TGTGCCAGCAGCGTTAACATCAGGGAGGGGAATCAGCCCCAGCATTTT TRBJ1-5 - TRBV9 -
CASSPSGGALNEQFF TGCGCCAGCAGCCCTAGCGGGGGGGCCCTCAATGAGCAGTTCTTC TRBJ2-1 TRBD2 TRBV5-1 -
CATGPSGRSYEQYF TGTGCCACCGGACCTAGCGGGAGATCCTACGAGCAGTACTTC TRBJ2-7 TRBD2 TRBV15 -
CASSRQGRDNEQFF TGTGCCAGTAGTAGACAGGGGCGGGACAATGAGCAGTTCTTC TRBJ2-1 TRBD1 TRBV19 -
CASSQTGIESYNEQFF TGTGCCAGCAGTCAAACAGGGATAGAATCCTACAATGAGCAGTTCTTC TRBJ2-1 - TRBV25-1 -
CASSPKSGSHSFF TGTGCCAGCAGTCCAAAATCCGGGTCCCATTCTTTCTTT TRBJ1-1 - TRBV12-3/TRBV12-4 -
CASAEAFF TGTGCCAGCGCCGAAGCTTTCTTT TRBJ1-1 - TRBV2 -
CASSGDRGRYSNQPQHF TGTGCCAGCTCCGGGGACAGGGGAAGATATAGCAATCAGCCCCAGCATTTT TRBJ1-5 TRBD1 TRBV18 -
CASSLGEQFF TGTGCCAGCAGCTTAGGTGAGCAGTTCTTC TRBJ2-1 - TRBV11-3 -
CASSPRDREETQYF TGTGCCAGCTCACCACGGGACAGGGAAGAGACCCAGTACTTC TRBJ2-5 TRBD1 TRBV18 -
CASSQVYNEQFF TGTGCCAGCAGCCAAGTCTACAATGAGCAGTTCTTC TRBJ2-1 - TRBV3-1/TRBV3-2 -
CASRRGVTDTQYF TGTGCCAGCAGGAGGGGCGTAACAGATACGCAGTATTTT TRBJ2-3 - TRBV5-4 -
CASRYSSYNSPLHF TGTGCCAGCAGGTACAGCTCCTATAATTCACCCCTCCACTTT TRBJ1-6 - TRBV6-5 -
CASSERGGRTEAFF TGTGCCAGCAGTGAGAGGGGAGGAAGGACTGAAGCTTTCTTT TRBJ1-1 - TRBV28 -
CAISESSHYGYTF TGTGCCATCAGTGAGTCAAGTCACTATGGCTACACCTTC TRBJ1-2 - TRBV10-3 -
CAVNTLSNQPQHF TGTGCCGTCAACACCCTTAGCAATCAGCCCCAGCATTTT TRBJ1-5 - TRBV28 -
CASTKGGRSLNYGYTF TGTGCTTCCACCAAGGGAGGACGATCGCTTAACTATGGCTACACCTTC TRBJ1-2 - TRBV2 -
CASSSAGGSTDTQYF TGTGCCAGCAGCTCCGCCGGGGGAAGCACAGATACGCAGTATTTT TRBJ2-3 - TRBV3-1/TRBV3-2 -
CASSNRGSGNTIYF TGTGCCAGCAGCAACAGGGGGAGTGGAAACACCATATATTTT TRBJ1-3 TRBD1 TRBV27 -
CASRLAGGRTGELFF TGTGCCAGCCGGCTAGCGGGAGGAAGGACCGGGGAGCTGTTTTTT TRBJ2-2 TRBD2 TRBV11-2 -
CAWSWGGRTEAFF TGTGCCTGGAGCTGGGGAGGTCGGACTGAAGCTTTCTTT TRBJ1-1 - TRBV30 -
CATSDPLGGYTF TGTGCCACCAGTGATCCCCTGGGTGGCTACACCTTC TRBJ1-2 - TRBV24-1 -
CASSLGGGARTEAFF TGTGCCAGCAGCTTGGGAGGGGGCGCCCGCACTGAAGCTTTCTTT TRBJ1-1 TRBD1 TRBV5-4 -
CASSHGGTAYEQYF TGCGCCAGCAGCCACGGAGGGACCGCCTACGAGCAGTACTTC TRBJ2-7 - TRBV5-1 -
CAISESSDKPQHF TGTGCCATCAGTGAGTCCAGTGATAAGCCCCAGCATTTT TRBJ1-5 - TRBV10-3 -
CASESSGNTIYF TGTGCCAGCGAGAGCTCTGGAAACACCATATATTTT TRBJ1-3 - TRBV28 -
CASSYSNGGQYF TGTGCCAGCAGTTACTCGAACGGCGGGCAGTACTTC TRBJ2-7 - TRBV6-5 once
CASSYSEIGELFF TGTGCCAGCAGTTACTCAGAAATAGGGGAGCTGTTTTTT TRBJ2-2 - TRBV6-5 -
CASSYDASGIPYEQYF TGTGCCAGCAGTTACGACGCTAGCGGGATCCCCTACGAGCAGTACTTC TRBJ2-7 TRBD2 TRBV6-5 -